This is a list of T cell receptor beta chains from one sample in a study of beta chain features in type 1 diabetes. TCRdb keeps only in-frame clones here, not all; method: immunoSEQ multiplex PCR. The data show some 410,000 clones, approximately 13% seen once. The sample taken for sequencing was naive CD4+ T cells from blood. The receptors originated from a young man in good health. CDR3s include the opening cysteine and the closing phenylalanine or tryptophan. A D gene is named only where the DNA matches it firmly. A row's size may be missing; if present it is once, few, many or a size class.

>17|TRBJ2-2|TRBD2|-|TRBV30
TGTGCCTGGAGTACGGGACTAGCGGGCTCGAACACCGGGGAGCTGTTTTTT
CAWSTGLAGSNTGELFF
>13|TRBJ1-1|-|few|TRBV7-9
TGTGCCAGCAGCTTAGTTGAGAACACTGAAGCTTTCTTT
CASSLVENTEAFF
>13|TRBJ1-4|TRBD1|few|TRBV5-1
TGCGCCAGCAGCGCGGGACAGACTCGAAAACTGTTTTTT
CASSAGQTRKLFF
>15|TRBJ1-5|-|-|TRBV12-5
TGTGCTAGTGGTTTGGGACAGATACTTAATCAGCCCCAGCATTTT
CASGLGQILNQPQHF
>16|TRBJ2-6|-|-|TRBV5-4
TGTGCCAGCAACTTGAGACACGTCTCTGGGGCCAACGTCCTGACTTTC
CASNLRHVSGANVLTF
>15|TRBJ1-1|-|few|TRBV25-1
TGTGCCAGCAGTGAAACGGGGTTCTGGAACACTGAAGCTTTCTTT
CASSETGFWNTEAFF
>14|TRBJ2-3|-|few|TRBV5-1
TGCGCCAGCAGCTTGGATAGGGGGACCGATACGCAGTATTTT
CASSLDRGTDTQYF
>10|TRBJ1-5|-|-|TRBV20-1
TGCAGTGCTAACCGGGACTACCAGCATTTT
CSANRDYQHF
>17|TRBJ2-3|TRBD2|-|TRBV9
TGTGCCAGCAGCGTAGCTCGTAGCGGGGGTAGCACAGATACGCAGTATTTT
CASSVARSGGSTDTQYF
>15|TRBJ2-5|TRBD1|-|TRBV6-5
TGTGCCAGCAGTTACACCGGGACAGGGGCAGAGACCCAGTACTTC
CASSYTGTGAETQYF
>13|TRBJ2-5|-|few|TRBV4-3
TGCGCCAGCAGCCACGACCCCGGGACTTTGATGTACTTC
CASSHDPGTLMYF
>16|TRBJ2-1|TRBD1|few|TRBV11-3
TGTGCCAGCAGCTTAACAGGGGGGTTAACCTACAATGAGCAGTTCTTC
CASSLTGGLTYNEQFF
>14|TRBJ2-1|TRBD2|few|TRBV25-1
TGTGCCAGCAGTCTCGCGGGGGGCCACAATGAGCAGTTCTTC
CASSLAGGHNEQFF
>13|TRBJ2-1|-|few|TRBV9
TGTGCCAGCAGCGGATGGCTAGCTGCCGAGCAGTTCTTC
CASSGWLAAEQFF
>14|TRBJ2-1|TRBD1|few|TRBV5-1
TGCGCCAGCAGCAAAATCAGGGGGAGCAATGAGCAGTTCTTC
CASSKIRGSNEQFF
>14|TRBJ2-7|TRBD1|-|TRBV2
TGTGCCAGCAGGACCGGGACAGGGCCCTACGAGCAGTACTTC
CASRTGTGPYEQYF
>11|TRBJ2-5|-|many|TRBV15
TGTGCCACCAGCAGTTCAAAGACCCAGTACTTC
CATSSSKTQYF
>14|TRBJ2-3|-|-|TRBV5-4
TGTGCCAGCAGCTTGGATCCAAGCACAGATACGCAGTATTTT
CASSLDPSTDTQYF
>11|TRBJ2-7|-|few|TRBV7-2
TGTGCCAGCAGCTTATCATACGAGCAGTACTTC
CASSLSYEQYF
>15|TRBJ1-1|-|-|TRBV9
TGTGCCAGCAGCGTAGGACAGAACATGAACACTGAAGCTTTCTTT
CASSVGQNMNTEAFF
>15|TRBJ2-5|-|few|TRBV7-9
TGTGCCAGCACCTCTCCTCGAGGGTCGGCGGAGACCCAGTACTTC
CASTSPRGSAETQYF
>12|TRBJ1-1|-|-|TRBV19
TGTGCCAGTAAGCAGGTGTACACTGAAGCTTTCTTT
CASKQVYTEAFF
>12|TRBJ2-5|-|-|TRBV2
TGTGCCAGCCAGGGTGTCGGAGAGACCCAGTACTTC
CASQGVGETQYF